This TCR beta chain comes out of a study of graft-versus-host responses after intestinal transplantation. Study-wide context: Every transplant recipient was induced with anti-thymocyte globulin, then maintained on tacrolimus and steroids for 2 to 4 years. The study, taken as a whole, reports: Some GvH clones were seen earlier in gut or blood, suggesting intestinal origin. Allograft graft-versus-host to host-versus-graft clonal ratios ran high in patients with graft-donor T cell macrochimerism. Peak GvH clone levels in circulation were associated with early post-transplant HvG declines.

With regard to this clone: Its target is unknown.

The CDR3 contains 16 residues. V lost 2 bases to trimming and J lost 0 bases; unmatched junction nucleotides: 4. Germline CDR1 reads SGHDT; CDR2 reads YYEEEE. Profiled with immunoSEQ multiplex PCR; TCRdb holds only in-frame clones, not every one. Counted here are under 30,000 clones, around 94% occurring once; the ten biggest clones make up under 0.95%. The clonotype originates from a human patient who received an intestinal transplant, so some T cells may come from the graft donor. The starting material was PBMCs, obtained more than 29 days after intestinal transplant. The V gene is TRBV5-6, the J gene TRBJ2-2; the match to TRBD2 covers 7 bases. The CDR3, as DNA: TGTGCCAGCAGCTTTGGTGGGAGGGCGAACACCGGGGAGCTGTTTTTT. This encodes CASSFGGRANTGELFF.